The clone carrying this TCR beta chain was counted a few times. The data were taken from a study of T-cell memory formation after mild COVID-19. From the 5' RACE reads, TCRdb called clonotypes with MiXCR, one entry per CDR3 protein. The sample contains roughly 250,000 distinct CDR3 sequences, about 15% of which appear only once. Trimming stripped 0 bases from V and 7 bases from J, with 13 bases between. Germline V lookup: CDR1 SGHDN, CDR2 FVKESK. The CDR3 spans 15 residues. V is TRBV14 and J is TRBJ2-4; the D gene is possibly TRBD1 (6 bases). This sequence originates from a man younger than 35 who had mild COVID-19 (a few samples of this study predate the infection). Cell type and time point are not known. Sequenced input: PBMCs or a T cell subset sorted from them (not recorded which). The DNA for the CDR3 is TGTGCCAGCAGCCAAGATTGGGGGCCCGGGAACATTCAGTACTTC. It is translated as CASSQDWGPGNIQYF.